A selection of T cell receptor beta chains follows, all from one sample in a study of shared clonotypes between healthy human individuals. Assay used: immunoSEQ multiplex PCR; TCRdb lists only in-frame clones, some missing. The data contain some 2,000,000 clones, about 95% of them singletons. Specimen: naive CD8+ T cells sorted from blood. These receptors originate from a young man in good health. Both conserved end residues are part of each CDR3. D genes are given only for firm matches. Size tells how often a clone was seen (once, few, many) or the class of an expanded clone, and some rows leave it out.

CDR3 length	D gene	clone size	V gene	J gene	CDR3 DNA	CDR3 protein
15	NA	NA	TRBV9	TRBJ1-3	TGTGCCAGCAGTTATGCCGGGACCGATGGAAACACCATATATTTT	CASSYAGTDGNTIYF
13	TRBD1	NA	TRBV30	TRBJ2-5	TGTGCCTATCGGACAGGGCTGGGAGAGACCCAGTACTTC	CAYRTGLGETQYF
12	NA	NA	TRBV29-1	TRBJ1-1	TGCAGCGTTGAGAAGGAGAACACTGAAGCTTTCTTT	CSVEKENTEAFF
15	TRBD2	NA	TRBV7-2	TRBJ2-1	TGTGCCAGCAGCACCACTAGCGGGAGGGCTAATGAGCAGTTCTTC	CASSTTSGRANEQFF
13	NA	NA	TRBV9	TRBJ2-2	TGTGCCAGTTCGGCCCTAGGGGACGGGGAGCTGTTTTTT	CASSALGDGELFF
15	NA	NA	TRBV7-2	TRBJ1-2	TGTGCCAGCAGCTTTGGGACCGACGGATACTATGGCTACACCTTC	CASSFGTDGYYGYTF
17	NA	NA	TRBV27	TRBJ2-2	TGTGCCAGCAGTTTCTCTCGGACATACCCGAGGACCGGGGAGCTGTTTTTT	CASSFSRTYPRTGELFF
14	NA	NA	TRBV19	TRBJ2-7	TGTGCCAGTAGTATAACAGGAACGTCCTGGGAGCAGTACTTC	CASSITGTSWEQYF
13	NA	few	TRBV13	TRBJ2-7	TGTGCCAGCAGCTTCCCGAGCTCCTACGAGCAGTACTTC	CASSFPSSYEQYF
15	NA	NA	TRBV5-1	TRBJ2-7	TGCGCCAGCAGCTTGGAGGCAAGTGTAGGCTACGAGCAGTACTTC	CASSLEASVGYEQYF
16	NA	NA	TRBV6-5	TRBJ1-1	TGTGCCAGCAGTTACGACCGGGGCTGGGGGAACACTGAAGCTTTCTTT	CASSYDRGWGNTEAFF
17	NA	NA	TRBV7-9	TRBJ2-5	TGTGCCAGCAGCGAACCGCAGGGCACAGCCATCCAAGAGACCCAGTACTTC	CASSEPQGTAIQETQYF
16	TRBD2	NA	TRBV5-6	TRBJ2-5	TGTGCCAGCAGCTTGCCTCATGGGAGGGACGGGGAGACCCAGTACTTC	CASSLPHGRDGETQYF
13	NA	NA	TRBV29-1	TRBJ1-1	TGCAGCGTTGAGATGGGCGAGGGACCTGAAGCTTTCTTT	CSVEMGEGPEAFF
14	TRBD1	NA	TRBV27	TRBJ2-7	TGTGCCAGCAGTTTTCCCGGACAGGGAGTGAGGCAGTACTTC	CASSFPGQGVRQYF
17	TRBD2	NA	TRBV6-1	TRBJ2-3	TGTGCCAGCAGTGAAGCCCCGGGGGGGAGTGGCACAGATACGCAGTATTTT	CASSEAPGGSGTDTQYF
14	NA	NA	TRBV6-5	TRBJ2-1	TGTGCCAGCAGTTACGGGCTAGACTTAAATGAGCAGTTCTTC	CASSYGLDLNEQFF
13	NA	NA	TRBV9	TRBJ1-6	TGTGCCAGCAGTGATGGGGGGAATTCACCCCTCCACTTT	CASSDGGNSPLHF
14	NA	NA	TRBV5-1	TRBJ1-5	TGCGCCAGCAGCTCGGACGGTAGCAATCAGCCCCAGCATTTT	CASSSDGSNQPQHF
15	TRBD1	NA	TRBV7-2	TRBJ2-7	TGTGCCAGCAGCTTATTTTTAGGGGGCGCGGACGAGCAGTACTTC	CASSLFLGGADEQYF
14	NA	NA	TRBV19	TRBJ2-7	TGTGCCAGTGGTGACCTTGACAGAGGCTACGAGCAGTACTTC	CASGDLDRGYEQYF
16	NA	NA	TRBV7-3	TRBJ1-1	TGTGCCAGCAGCTTATGGGGGGGCCCCATGAACACTGAAGCTTTCTTT	CASSLWGGPMNTEAFF
13	NA	NA	TRBV11-2	TRBJ2-7	TGTGCCAGCAGCTTACGGGACGGGGACGAGCAGTACTTC	CASSLRDGDEQYF
16	TRBD1	NA	TRBV11-2	TRBJ2-3	TGTGCCAGCAGCCCTCTCGACAGGGCGGACACAGATACGCAGTATTTT	CASSPLDRADTDTQYF
11	NA	NA	TRBV6-5	TRBJ2-7	TGTGCCAGCAGTTTTTTTAGCGAGCAGTACTTC	CASSFFSEQYF
16	NA	NA	TRBV9	TRBJ1-1	TGTGCCAGCAGCGATAATTTCTACGGACGGAACACTGAAGCTTTCTTT	CASSDNFYGRNTEAFF
13	NA	NA	TRBV19	TRBJ2-7	TGTGCCAGTAGTATTGATGACACCTACGAGCAGTACTTC	CASSIDDTYEQYF
14	NA	NA	TRBV5-4	TRBJ1-5	TGTGCCAGCAGCTTGGGTGGGATGAACGAGCCCCAGCATTTT	CASSLGGMNEPQHF
16	TRBD1	NA	TRBV6-1	TRBJ2-7	TGTGCCAGCAGTGAAAACTCCGGGACAGGGGTTTACGAGCAGTACTTC	CASSENSGTGVYEQYF
15	TRBD1	NA	TRBV28	TRBJ2-1	TGTGCCAGCAGTTTTGTGGACAGGGCCTACAATGAGCAGTTCTTC	CASSFVDRAYNEQFF
16	TRBD2	NA	TRBV6-6	TRBJ2-7	TGTGCCAGCAGCGGACCGGGACTAGGGGTCTCCTACGAGCAGTACTTC	CASSGPGLGVSYEQYF
13	NA	NA	TRBV4-1	TRBJ2-2	TGCGCCAGCAGCTCCGTGGGGACCGGGGAGCTGTTTTTT	CASSSVGTGELFF
14	NA	NA	TRBV4-1	TRBJ1-5	TGCGCCAGCAGCCAAGATTCTTCCAATCAGCCCCAGCATTTT	CASSQDSSNQPQHF
14	NA	NA	TRBV18	TRBJ2-7	TGTGCCAGCTCACCAGGGGCTGGCTCCTACGAGCAGTACTTC	CASSPGAGSYEQYF
12	NA	NA	TRBV5-4	TRBJ2-1	TGTGCCACCACATCAGGGTTAGATGAGCAGTTCTTC	CATTSGLDEQFF
14	TRBD1	NA	TRBV6-5	TRBJ2-5	TGTGCCAGCAGGCCTGGGACAGGGCAAGAGACCCAGTACTTC	CASRPGTGQETQYF
15	NA	NA	TRBV23-1	TRBJ1-2	TGCGCCAGCAGTCAAGGGACAACTACTAACTATGGCTACACCTTC	CASSQGTTTNYGYTF
14	NA	NA	TRBV19	TRBJ1-1	TGTGCCAGTACCTTGACAGGCCTGAACACTGAAGCTTTCTTT	CASTLTGLNTEAFF
14	NA	NA	TRBV13	TRBJ2-7	TGTGCCAGCAGCCCACCGACAGGAGGCTACGAGCAGTACTTC	CASSPPTGGYEQYF
11	NA	NA	TRBV29-1	TRBJ1-1	TGCAGCGTTTTATTGGGGACTGAAGCTTTCTTT	CSVLLGTEAFF
14	NA	few	TRBV11-2	TRBJ1-6	TGTGCCAGCAGCTCCGGACTGACTCCTTCACCCCTCCACTTT	CASSSGLTPSPLHF
15	TRBD1	NA	TRBV7-9	TRBJ2-7	TGTGCCAGCAACACGAGGACAGGGGGGACCTACGAGCAGTACTTC	CASNTRTGGTYEQYF
16	TRBD2	NA	TRBV7-2	TRBJ2-7	TGTGCCAGCAGCTGGGGTTCCGGGACTAGCGGCGACGAGCAGTACTTC	CASSWGSGTSGDEQYF